This TCR beta chain was profiled in a study of siplizumab effects on memory and regulatory T cells. Overall study findings and caveats: The study found naive T cells seemingly more diverse than memory cells and seemingly major alloresponse contributors.

The germline CDR1 and CDR2 sequences are MNHEY and SVGAGI. The length of the CDR3 is 13 residues. V lost 4 bases to trimming and J lost 7 bases; unmatched junction nucleotides: 3. Regarding this clone: Its antigen is still unknown.

About 100,000 TCR templates underwent assay in each sample. Produced via immunoSEQ multiplex PCR; TCRdb's table is partial and in-frame only. The sample shows 20,000 to 30,000 clones, roughly 88% of them seen only once. This clonotype was sampled from a human donor in good health. The specimen was memory CD4+ T cells sorted from blood. The chain couples TRBV6-5 to TRBJ1-4; 7 bases fit TRBD1. CDR3 amino acids: CASSLGGGEKLFF. The CDR3 region has the DNA TGTGCCAGCAGTTTAGGGGGCGGTGAAAAACTGTTTTTT.